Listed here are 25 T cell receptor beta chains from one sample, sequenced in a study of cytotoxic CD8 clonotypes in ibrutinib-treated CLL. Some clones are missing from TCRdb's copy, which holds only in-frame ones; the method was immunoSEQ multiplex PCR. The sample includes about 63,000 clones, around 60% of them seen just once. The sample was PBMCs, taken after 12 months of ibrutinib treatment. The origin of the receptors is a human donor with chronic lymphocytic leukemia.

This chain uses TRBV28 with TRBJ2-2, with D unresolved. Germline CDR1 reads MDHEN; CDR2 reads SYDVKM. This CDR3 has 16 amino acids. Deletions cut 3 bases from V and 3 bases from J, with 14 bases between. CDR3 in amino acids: CASSLRELRDTGELFF. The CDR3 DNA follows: TGTGCCAGCAGTTTGCGAGAATTACGGGACACCGGGGAGCTGTTTTTT.

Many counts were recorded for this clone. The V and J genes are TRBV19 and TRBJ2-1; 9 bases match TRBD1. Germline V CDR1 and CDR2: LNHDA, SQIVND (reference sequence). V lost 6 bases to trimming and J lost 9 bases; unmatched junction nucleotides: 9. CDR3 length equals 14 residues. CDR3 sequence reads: CASSLGTGLSEQFF. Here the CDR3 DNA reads TGTGCCAGTAGCCTCGGGACAGGGTTGAGTGAGCAGTTCTTC.

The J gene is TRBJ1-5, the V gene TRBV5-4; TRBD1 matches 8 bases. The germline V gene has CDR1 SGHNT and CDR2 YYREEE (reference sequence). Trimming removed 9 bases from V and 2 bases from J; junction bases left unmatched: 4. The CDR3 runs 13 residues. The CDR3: CAIRGRGNQPQHF. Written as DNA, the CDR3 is TGTGCCATCAGGGGGCGCGGCAATCAGCCCCAGCATTTT.

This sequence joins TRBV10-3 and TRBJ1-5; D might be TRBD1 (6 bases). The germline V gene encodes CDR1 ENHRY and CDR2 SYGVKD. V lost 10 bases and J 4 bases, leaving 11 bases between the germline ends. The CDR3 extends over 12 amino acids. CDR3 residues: CATRQDNQPQHF. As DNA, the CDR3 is TGTGCCACCCGACAGGATAATCAGCCCCAGCATTTT.

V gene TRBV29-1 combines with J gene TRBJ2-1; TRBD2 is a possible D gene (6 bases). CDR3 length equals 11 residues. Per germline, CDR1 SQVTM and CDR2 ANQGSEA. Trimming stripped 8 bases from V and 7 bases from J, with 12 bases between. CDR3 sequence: CSIRLANEQFF. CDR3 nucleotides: TGCAGCATCCGTCTAGCGAATGAGCAGTTCTTC.

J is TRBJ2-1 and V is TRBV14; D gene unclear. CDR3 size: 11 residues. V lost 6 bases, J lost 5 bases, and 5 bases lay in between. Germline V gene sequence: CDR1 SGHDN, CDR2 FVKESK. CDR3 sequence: CASSWDNEQFF. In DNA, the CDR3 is TGTGCCAGCAGTTGGGACAATGAGCAGTTCTTC.

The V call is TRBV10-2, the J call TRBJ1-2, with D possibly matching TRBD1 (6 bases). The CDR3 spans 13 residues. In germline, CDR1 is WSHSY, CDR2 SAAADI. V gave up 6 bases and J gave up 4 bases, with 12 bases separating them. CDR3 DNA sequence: TGCGCCAGCAGGTTAACAGGGACCTATGGCTACACCTTC. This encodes CASRLTGTYGYTF.

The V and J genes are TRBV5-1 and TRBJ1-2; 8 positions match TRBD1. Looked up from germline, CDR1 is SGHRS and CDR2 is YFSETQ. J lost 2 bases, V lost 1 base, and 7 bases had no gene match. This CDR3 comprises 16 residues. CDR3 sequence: CASSLSPGQGNYGYTF. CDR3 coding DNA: TGCGCCAGCAGCTTGTCACCCGGACAGGGAAACTATGGCTACACCTTC.

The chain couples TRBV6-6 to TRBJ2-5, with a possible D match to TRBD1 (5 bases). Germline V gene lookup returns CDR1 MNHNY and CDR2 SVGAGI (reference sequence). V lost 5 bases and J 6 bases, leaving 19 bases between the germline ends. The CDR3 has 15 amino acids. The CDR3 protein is CASSDPYQGIQTQYF. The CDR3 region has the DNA TGTGCCAGCAGTGACCCTTATCAGGGTATTCAGACCCAGTACTTC.

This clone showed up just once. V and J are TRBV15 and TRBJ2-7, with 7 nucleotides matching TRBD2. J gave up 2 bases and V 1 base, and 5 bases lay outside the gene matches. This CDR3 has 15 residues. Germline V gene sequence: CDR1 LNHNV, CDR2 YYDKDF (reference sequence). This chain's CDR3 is CATSRAGRGAYEQYV. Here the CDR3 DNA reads TGTGCCACCAGCAGAGCAGGGAGGGGAGCCTACGAGCAGTACGTC.

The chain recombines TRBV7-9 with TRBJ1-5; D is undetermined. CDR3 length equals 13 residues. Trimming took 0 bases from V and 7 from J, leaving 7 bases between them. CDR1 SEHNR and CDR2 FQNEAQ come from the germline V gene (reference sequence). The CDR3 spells CASSLAGGQPQHF. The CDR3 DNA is TGTGCCAGCAGCTTAGCGGGAGGCCAGCCCCAGCATTTT.

The CDR3 protein is CASSYSPLAGVYNEQFF. The CDR3 coding sequence is TGTGCCAGCAGTTATTCCCCTCTAGCGGGAGTTTACAATGAGCAGTTCTTC. J is TRBJ2-1 and V is TRBV2; TRBD2 aligns across 10 bases. There are 17 residues in the CDR3. V shed 5 bases, J shed 4 bases, and the junction held 11 bases outside the gene matches. Germline V gene data show CDR1 as SNHLY and CDR2 as FYNNEI.

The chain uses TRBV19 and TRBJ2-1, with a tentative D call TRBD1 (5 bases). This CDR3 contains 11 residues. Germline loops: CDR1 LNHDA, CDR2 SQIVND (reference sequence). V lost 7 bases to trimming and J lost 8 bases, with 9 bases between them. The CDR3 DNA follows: TGTGCCAGTAAGGGGTCCCATGAGCAGTTCTTC. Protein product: CASKGSHEQFF.

CDR3 DNA sequence: TGTGCCAGTACTAGAGCCAGGTTATACACCGGGGAGCTGTTTTTT. It encodes CASTRARLYTGELFF. The chain joins TRBV19 to TRBJ2-2; D unresolved. Germline lookup yields CDR1 LNHDA and CDR2 SQIVND (reference sequence). The CDR3 length is 15 residues. Trimming shortened V by 7 bases and J by 3 bases, and 15 bases separated the two germline ends.

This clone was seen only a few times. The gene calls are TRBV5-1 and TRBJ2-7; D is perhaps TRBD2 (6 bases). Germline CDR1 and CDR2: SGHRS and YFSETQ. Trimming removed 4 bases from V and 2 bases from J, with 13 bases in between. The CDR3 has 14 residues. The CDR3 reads CASSADGGAYEQYF. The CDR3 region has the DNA TGCGCCAGCAGCGCGGACGGAGGGGCCTACGAGCAGTACTTC.

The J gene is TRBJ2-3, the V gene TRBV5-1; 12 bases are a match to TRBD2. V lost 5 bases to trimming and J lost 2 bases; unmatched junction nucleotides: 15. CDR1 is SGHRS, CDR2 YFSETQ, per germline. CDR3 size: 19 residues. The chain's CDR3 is CASRAGTSGLRKSTDTQYF. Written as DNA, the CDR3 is TGCGCCAGCAGAGCCGGGACTAGCGGGCTACGAAAGTCCACAGATACGCAGTATTTT.

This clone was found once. This CDR3 is CASSLSGASYEQYF. CDR3 DNA sequence: TGTGCCAGCAGTTTGTCAGGGGCCTCCTACGAGCAGTACTTC. V is TRBV28 and J is TRBJ2-7; D may be TRBD1 (6 bases). Trimming pared 3 bases from V and 0 bases from J, leaving 9 bases between. The CDR3 consists of 14 residues. Germline assignment: CDR1 MDHEN and CDR2 SYDVKM.

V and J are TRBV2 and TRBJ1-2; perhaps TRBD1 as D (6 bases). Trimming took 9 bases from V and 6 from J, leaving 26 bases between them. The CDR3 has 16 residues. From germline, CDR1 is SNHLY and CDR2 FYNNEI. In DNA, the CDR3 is TGTGCCAGATACCCCGGGACACAAAAACAAATAAATGGCTACACCTTC. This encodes CARYPGTQKQINGYTF.

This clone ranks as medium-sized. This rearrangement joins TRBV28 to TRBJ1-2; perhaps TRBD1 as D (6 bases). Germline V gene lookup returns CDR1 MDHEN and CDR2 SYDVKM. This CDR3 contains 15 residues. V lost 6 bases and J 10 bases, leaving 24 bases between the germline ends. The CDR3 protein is CASSIRRTATTYYTF. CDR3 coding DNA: TGTGCCAGCAGCATAAGGCGGACAGCCACTACTTACTACACCTTC.

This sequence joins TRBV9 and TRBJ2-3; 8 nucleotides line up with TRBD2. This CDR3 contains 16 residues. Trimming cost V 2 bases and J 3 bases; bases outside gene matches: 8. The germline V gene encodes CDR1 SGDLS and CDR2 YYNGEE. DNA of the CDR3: TGTGCCAGCAGCGTTGAGGGACTAGGGCCAACAGATACGCAGTATTTT. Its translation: CASSVEGLGPTDTQYF.

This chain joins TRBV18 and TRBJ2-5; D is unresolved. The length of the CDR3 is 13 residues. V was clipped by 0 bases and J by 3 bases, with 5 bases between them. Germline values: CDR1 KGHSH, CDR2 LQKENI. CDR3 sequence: CASSPPTKETQYF. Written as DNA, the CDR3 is TGTGCCAGCTCACCACCGACAAAAGAGACCCAGTACTTC.

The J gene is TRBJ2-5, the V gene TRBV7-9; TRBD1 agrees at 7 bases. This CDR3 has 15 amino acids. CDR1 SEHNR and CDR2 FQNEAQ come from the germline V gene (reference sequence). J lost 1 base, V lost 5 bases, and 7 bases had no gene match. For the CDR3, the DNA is TGTGCCAGCAGCGCAATCCGGGACAGCCAAGAGACCCAGTACTTC. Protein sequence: CASSAIRDSQETQYF.

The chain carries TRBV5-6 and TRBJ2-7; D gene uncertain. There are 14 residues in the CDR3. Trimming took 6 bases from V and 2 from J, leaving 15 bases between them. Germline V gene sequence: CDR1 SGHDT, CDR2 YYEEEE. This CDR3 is CASTRGWGTYEQYV. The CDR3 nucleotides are TGTGCCAGCACTAGAGGTTGGGGTACCTACGAGCAGTACGTC.

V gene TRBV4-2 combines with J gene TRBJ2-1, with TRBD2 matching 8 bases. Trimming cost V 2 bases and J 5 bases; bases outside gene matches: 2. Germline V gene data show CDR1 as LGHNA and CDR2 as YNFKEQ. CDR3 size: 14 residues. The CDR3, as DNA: TGTGCCAGCAGCCAAAGCGGGGGCAACAATGAGCAGTTCTTC. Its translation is CASSQSGGNNEQFF.

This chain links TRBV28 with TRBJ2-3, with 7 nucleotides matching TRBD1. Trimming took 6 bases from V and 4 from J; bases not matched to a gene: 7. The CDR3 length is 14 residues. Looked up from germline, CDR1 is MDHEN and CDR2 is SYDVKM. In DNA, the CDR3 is TGTGCCAGCAGCGGCAGGACAGGATCAGATACGCAGTATTTT. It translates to CASSGRTGSDTQYF.